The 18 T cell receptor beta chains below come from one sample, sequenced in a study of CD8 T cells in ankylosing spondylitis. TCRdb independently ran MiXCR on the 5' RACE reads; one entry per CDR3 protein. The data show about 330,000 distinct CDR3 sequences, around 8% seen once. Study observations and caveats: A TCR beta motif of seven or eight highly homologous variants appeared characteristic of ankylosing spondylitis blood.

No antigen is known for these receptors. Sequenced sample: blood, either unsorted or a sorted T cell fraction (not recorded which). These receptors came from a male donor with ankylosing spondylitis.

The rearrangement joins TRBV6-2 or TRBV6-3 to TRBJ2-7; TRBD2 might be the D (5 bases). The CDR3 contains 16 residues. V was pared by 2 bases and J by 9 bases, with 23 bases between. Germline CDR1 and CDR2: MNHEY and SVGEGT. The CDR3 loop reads CASSYGSEEFYRGQYF. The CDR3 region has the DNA TGTGCCAGCAGTTACGGGTCAGAGGAGTTCTATCGGGGGCAGTACTTC.

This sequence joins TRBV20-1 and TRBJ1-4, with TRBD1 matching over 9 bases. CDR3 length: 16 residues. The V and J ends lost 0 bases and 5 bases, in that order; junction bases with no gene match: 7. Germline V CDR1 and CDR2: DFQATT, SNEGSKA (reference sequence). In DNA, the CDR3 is TGCAGTGCTAGAGATCCGGGGACAGGGTGGAATGAAAAACTGTTTTTT. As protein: CSARDPGTGWNEKLFF.

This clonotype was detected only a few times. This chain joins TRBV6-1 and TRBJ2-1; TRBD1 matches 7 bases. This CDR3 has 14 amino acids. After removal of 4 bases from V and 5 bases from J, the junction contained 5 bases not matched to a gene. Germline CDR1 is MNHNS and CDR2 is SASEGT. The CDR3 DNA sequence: TGTGCCAGCAGTGCCGGGACAGTGAACAATGAGCAGTTCTTC. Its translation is CASSAGTVNNEQFF.

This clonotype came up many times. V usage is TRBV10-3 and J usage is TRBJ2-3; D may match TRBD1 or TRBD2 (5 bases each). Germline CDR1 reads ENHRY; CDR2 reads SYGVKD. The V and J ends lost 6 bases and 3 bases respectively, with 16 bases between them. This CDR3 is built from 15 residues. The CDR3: CAIRAGNRETDTQYF. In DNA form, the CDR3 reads TGTGCCATCAGAGCAGGGAATCGGGAAACAGATACGCAGTATTTT.

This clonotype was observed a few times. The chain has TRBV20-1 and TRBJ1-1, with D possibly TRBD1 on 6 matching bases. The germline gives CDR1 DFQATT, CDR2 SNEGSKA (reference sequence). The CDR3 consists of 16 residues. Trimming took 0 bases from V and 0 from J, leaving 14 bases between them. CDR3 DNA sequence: TGCAGTGCTAGAGATCAAGGGGGGAACATGAACACTGAAGCTTTCTTT. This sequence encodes CSARDQGGNMNTEAFF.

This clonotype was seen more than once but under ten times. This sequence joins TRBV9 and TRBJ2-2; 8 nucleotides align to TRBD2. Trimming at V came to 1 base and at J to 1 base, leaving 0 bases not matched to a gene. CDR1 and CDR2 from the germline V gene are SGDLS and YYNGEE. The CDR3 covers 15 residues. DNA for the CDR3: TGTGCCAGCAGCGTAACTAGCGGGAACACCGGGGAGCTGTTTTTT. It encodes CASSVTSGNTGELFF.

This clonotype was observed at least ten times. The CDR3 DNA sequence: TGTGCCAGCAGTCAGACAGGGGCCGGCTTAGGGCGGAACACTGAAGCTTTCTTT. Encoded protein: CASSQTGAGLGRNTEAFF. The chain has TRBV6-2 or TRBV6-3 and TRBJ1-1; 8 bases agree with TRBD1. The germline gives CDR1 MNHEY, CDR2 SVGEGT. J was trimmed by 1 base and V by 5 bases; bases with no gene match: 15. The CDR3 contains 18 residues.

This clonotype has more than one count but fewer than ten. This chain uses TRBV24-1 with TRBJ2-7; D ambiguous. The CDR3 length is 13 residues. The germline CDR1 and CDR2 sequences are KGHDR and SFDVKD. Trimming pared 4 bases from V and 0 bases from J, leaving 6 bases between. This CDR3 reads CATSDSHSYEQYF. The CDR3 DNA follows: TGTGCCACCAGTGACAGCCACTCCTACGAGCAGTACTTC.

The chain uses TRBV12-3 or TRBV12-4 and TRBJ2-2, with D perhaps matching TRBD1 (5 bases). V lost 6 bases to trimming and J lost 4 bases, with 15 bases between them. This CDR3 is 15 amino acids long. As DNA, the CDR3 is TGTGCCAGCAGGGACAACCTTGGTCGCACCGGGGAGCTGTTTTTT. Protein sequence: CASRDNLGRTGELFF.

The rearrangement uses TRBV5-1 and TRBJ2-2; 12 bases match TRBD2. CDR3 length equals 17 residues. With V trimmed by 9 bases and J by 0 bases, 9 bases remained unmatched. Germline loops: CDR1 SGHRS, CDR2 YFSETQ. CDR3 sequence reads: CATSAGLAGANTGELFF. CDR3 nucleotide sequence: TGCGCCACTTCCGCGGGACTAGCGGGCGCGAACACCGGGGAGCTGTTTTTT.

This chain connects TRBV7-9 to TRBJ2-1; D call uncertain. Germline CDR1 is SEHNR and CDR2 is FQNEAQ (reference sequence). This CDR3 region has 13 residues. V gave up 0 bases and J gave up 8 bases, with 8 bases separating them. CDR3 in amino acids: CASSLAAVHEQFF. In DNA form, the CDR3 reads TGTGCCAGCAGCTTAGCGGCGGTGCATGAGCAGTTCTTC.

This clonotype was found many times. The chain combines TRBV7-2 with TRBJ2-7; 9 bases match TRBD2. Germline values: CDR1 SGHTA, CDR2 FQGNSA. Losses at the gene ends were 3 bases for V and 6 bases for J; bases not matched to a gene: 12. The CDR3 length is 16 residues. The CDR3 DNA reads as TGTGCCAGCAGCTTTGTAGGACTAGCGATCCGGAGCGAGCAGTACTTC. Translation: CASSFVGLAIRSEQYF.

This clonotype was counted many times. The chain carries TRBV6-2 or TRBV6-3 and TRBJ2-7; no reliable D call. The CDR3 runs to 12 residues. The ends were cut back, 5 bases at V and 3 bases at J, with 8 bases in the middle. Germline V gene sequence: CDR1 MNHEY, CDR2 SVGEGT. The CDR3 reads CASSVQFYEQYF. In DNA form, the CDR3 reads TGTGCCAGCAGTGTCCAGTTCTACGAGCAGTACTTC.

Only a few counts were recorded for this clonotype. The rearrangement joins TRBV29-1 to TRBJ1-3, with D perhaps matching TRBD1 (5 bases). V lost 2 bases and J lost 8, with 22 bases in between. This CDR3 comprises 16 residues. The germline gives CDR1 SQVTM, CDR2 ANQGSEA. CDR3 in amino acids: CSVERAGTGVQDTIYF. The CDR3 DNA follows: TGCAGCGTTGAAAGAGCGGGGACCGGGGTCCAGGACACCATATATTTT.

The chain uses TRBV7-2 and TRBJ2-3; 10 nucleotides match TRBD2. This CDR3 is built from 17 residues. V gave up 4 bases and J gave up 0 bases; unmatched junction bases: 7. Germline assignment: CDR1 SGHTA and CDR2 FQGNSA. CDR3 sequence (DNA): TGTGCCAGCAGCTCACCCCTAGCGGGAGCTAGCACAGATACGCAGTATTTT. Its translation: CASSSPLAGASTDTQYF.

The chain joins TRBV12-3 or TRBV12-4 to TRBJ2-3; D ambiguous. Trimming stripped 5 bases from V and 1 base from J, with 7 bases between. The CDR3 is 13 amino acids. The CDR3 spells CASSQTRTDTQYF. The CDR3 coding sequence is TGTGCCAGCAGTCAAACACGCACAGATACGCAGTATTTT.

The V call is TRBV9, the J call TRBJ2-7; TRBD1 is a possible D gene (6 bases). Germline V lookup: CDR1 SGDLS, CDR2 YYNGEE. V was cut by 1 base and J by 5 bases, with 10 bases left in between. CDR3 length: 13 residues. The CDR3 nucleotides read TGTGCCAGCAGCGTATCAGGGGACCACGAGCAGTACTTC. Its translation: CASSVSGDHEQYF.

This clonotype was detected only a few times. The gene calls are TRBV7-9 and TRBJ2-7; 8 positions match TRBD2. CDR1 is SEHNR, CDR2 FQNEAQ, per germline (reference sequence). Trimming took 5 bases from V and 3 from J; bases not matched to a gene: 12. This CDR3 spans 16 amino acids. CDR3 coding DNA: TGTGCCAGCAGCGGCGGACTAGCCCTACTTTACTACGAGCAGTACTTC. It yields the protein CASSGGLALLYYEQYF.